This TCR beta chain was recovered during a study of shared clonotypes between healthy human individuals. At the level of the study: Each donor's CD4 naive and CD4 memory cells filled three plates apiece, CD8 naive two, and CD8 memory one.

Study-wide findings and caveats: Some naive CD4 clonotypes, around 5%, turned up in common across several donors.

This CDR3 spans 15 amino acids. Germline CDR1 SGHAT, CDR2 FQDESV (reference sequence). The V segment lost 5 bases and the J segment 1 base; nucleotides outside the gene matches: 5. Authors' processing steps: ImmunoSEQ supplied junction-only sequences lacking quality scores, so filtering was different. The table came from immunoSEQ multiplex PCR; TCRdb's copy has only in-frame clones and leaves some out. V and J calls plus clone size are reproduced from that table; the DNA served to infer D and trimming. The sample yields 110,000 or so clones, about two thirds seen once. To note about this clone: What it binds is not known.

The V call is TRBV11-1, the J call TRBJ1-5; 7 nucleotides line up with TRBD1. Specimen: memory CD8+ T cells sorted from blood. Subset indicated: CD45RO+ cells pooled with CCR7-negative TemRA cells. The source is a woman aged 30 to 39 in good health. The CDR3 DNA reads TGTGCCAGCAGCGCCGGACAGGCAAGCAATCAGCCCCAGCATTTT. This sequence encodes CASSAGQASNQPQHF.